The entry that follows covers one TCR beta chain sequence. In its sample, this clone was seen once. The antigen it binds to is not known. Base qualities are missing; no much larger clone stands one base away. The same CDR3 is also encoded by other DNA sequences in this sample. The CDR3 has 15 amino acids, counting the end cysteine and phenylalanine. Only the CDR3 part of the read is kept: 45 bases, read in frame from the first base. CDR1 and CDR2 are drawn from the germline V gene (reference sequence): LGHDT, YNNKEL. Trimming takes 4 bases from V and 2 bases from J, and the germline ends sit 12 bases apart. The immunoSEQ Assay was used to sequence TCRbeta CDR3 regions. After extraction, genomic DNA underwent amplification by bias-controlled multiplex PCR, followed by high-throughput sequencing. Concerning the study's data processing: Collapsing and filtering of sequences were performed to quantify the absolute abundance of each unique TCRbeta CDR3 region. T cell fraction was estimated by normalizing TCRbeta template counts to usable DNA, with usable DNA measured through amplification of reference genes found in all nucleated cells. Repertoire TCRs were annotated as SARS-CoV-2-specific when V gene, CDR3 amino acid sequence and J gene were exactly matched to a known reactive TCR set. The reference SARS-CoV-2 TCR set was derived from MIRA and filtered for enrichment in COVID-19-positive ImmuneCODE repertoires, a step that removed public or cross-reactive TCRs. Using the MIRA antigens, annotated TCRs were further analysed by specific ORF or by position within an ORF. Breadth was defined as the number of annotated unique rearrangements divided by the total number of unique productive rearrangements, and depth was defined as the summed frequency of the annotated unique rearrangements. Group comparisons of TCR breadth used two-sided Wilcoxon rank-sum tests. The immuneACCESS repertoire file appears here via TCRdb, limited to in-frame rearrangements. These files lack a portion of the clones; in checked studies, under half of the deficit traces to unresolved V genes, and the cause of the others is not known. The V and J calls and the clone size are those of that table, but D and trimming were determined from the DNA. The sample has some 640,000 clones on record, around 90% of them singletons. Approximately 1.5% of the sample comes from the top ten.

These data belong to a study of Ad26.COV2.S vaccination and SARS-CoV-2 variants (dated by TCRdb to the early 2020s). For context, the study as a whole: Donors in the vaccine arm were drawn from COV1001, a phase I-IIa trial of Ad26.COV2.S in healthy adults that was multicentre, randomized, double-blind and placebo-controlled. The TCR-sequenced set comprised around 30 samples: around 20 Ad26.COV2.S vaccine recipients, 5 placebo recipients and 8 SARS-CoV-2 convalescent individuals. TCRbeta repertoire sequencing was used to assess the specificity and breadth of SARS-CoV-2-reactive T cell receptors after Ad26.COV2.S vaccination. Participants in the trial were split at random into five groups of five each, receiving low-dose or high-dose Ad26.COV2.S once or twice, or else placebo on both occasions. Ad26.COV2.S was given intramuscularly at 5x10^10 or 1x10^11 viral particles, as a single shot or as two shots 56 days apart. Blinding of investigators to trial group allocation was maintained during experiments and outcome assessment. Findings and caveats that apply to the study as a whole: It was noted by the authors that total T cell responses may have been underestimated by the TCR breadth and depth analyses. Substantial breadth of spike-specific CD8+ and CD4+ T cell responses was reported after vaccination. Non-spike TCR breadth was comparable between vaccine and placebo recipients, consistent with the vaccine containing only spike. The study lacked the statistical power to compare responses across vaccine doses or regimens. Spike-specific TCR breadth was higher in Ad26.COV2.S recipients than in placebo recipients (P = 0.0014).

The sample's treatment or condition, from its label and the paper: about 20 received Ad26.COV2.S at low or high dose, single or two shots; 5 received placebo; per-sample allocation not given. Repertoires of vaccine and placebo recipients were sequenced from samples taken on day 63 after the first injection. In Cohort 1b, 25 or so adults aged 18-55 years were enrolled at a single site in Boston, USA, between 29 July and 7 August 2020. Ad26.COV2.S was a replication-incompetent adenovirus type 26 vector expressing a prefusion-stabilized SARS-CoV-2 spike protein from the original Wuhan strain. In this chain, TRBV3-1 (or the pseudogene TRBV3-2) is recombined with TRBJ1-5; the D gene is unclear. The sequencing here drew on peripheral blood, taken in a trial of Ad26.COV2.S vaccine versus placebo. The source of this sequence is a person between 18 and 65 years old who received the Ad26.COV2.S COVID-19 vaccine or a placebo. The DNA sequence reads TGTGCCAGCAGCCTGGGGTCGGGAGGCAATCAGCCCCAGCATTTT. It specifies CASSLGSGGNQPQHF.